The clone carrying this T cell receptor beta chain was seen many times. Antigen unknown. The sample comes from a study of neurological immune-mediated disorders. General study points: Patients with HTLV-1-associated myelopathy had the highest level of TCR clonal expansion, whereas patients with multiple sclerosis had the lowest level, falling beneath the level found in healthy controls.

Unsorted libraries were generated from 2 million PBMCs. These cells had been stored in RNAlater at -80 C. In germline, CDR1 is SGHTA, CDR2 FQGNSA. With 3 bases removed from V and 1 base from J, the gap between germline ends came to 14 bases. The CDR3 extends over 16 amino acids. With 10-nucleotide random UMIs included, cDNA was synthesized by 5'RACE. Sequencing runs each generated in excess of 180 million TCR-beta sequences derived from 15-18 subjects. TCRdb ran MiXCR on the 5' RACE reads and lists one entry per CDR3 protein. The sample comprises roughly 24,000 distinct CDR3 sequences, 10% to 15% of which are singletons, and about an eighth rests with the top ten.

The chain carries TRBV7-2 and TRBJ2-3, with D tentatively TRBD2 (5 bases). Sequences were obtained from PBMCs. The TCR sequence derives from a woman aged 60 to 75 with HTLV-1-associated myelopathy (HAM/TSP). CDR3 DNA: TGTGCCAGCAGCTTCGCCCCTGGACTCGGCACAGATACGCAGTATTTT. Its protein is CASSFAPGLGTDTQYF.